This TCR beta chain was recovered during a study of OX40 agonist ivuxolimab in advanced cancers. V was clipped by 0 bases and J by 11 bases, with 10 bases between them. Germline-derived CDR1 and CDR2 are SGHVS and FQNEAQ. This CDR3 has 13 residues. Some clones are missing from TCRdb's copy, which holds only in-frame ones; the method was immunoSEQ multiplex PCR. Of some 48,000 clones listed, almost 80% were seen once; the top ten hold 7.9%. To note about this clone: No antigen is known for it.

Study-level results: Determination of antigen specificity was not performed for the expanded peripheral T cells.

The sample here was CD4+ or CD8+ T cells sorted from blood, taken in a trial of the OX40 agonist ivuxolimab. The receptor comes from an adult with an advanced solid tumor such as melanoma, head and neck, liver or kidney cancer. The rearrangement links TRBV7-8 to TRBJ1-4; D possibly corresponds to TRBD1 (5 bases). The CDR3 protein is CASSLAPREKLFF. The CDR3 region has the DNA TGTGCCAGCAGCTTAGCGCCCAGGGAGAAACTGTTTTTT.